One and the same sample provided the 13 T cell receptor beta chains below, sequenced in a study of T cells after yellow fever vaccination. TCRdb processed the 5' RACE reads anew with MiXCR; each CDR3 protein has one entry. The sample holds 600,000 to 750,000 distinct CDR3 sequences; roughly 12% are singletons and the top ten take more than 13%. The sequencing here drew on PBMCs, taken on the day of the yellow fever booster vaccination. The source is a man aged 30 to 45 who received the YFV17D yellow fever vaccine.

CDR3 DNA: TGTGCCAGCAGTTTATCTAAAGGGGGCGAGCAGTACTTC. This encodes CASSLSKGGEQYF. The chain carries TRBV27 and TRBJ2-7; tentatively, D is TRBD1 (6 bases). Germline V lookup: CDR1 MNHEY, CDR2 SMNVEV (reference sequence). The germline V and J ends were trimmed by 0 bases and 6 bases, with 9 bases remaining between them. This CDR3 region has 13 residues.

This chain joins TRBV30 and TRBJ1-1, with D perhaps matching TRBD1 (5 bases). Trimming took off 1 base at V and 1 base at J, with 13 bases between the two ends. The CDR3 runs 15 residues. Germline CDR1 is GTSNPN and CDR2 is SVGIG (reference sequence). The CDR3: CAWSDDRRGNTEAFF. As DNA, the CDR3 is TGTGCCTGGAGTGATGACCGTAGGGGGAACACTGAAGCTTTCTTT.

V and J are TRBV15 and TRBJ1-5; D unresolved. Trimming shortened V by 5 bases and J by 6 bases, and 11 bases separated the two germline ends. The CDR3 length is 13 residues. Germline CDR1 is LNHNV and CDR2 is YYDKDF (reference sequence). This CDR3 is CATSYGYGQPQHF. The DNA of the CDR3 is TGTGCCACCAGCTACGGGTACGGTCAGCCCCAGCATTTT.

This rearrangement joins TRBV7-6 to TRBJ2-5, with TRBD1 matching over 8 bases. The CDR3 is 18 residues long. The germline V gene encodes CDR1 SGHVS and CDR2 FNYEAQ. Trimming at V came to 1 base and at J to 4 bases, leaving 14 bases not matched to a gene. CDR3 amino acids: CASSLVRVTHRGTETQYF. In nucleotides, the CDR3 is TGTGCCAGCAGCTTAGTCCGCGTGACCCACAGGGGGACAGAGACCCAGTACTTC. Full variable domain (missing parts from reference TRBV7-6 and TRBJ2-5): GAGVSQSPRYKVTKRGQDVALRCDPISGHVSLYWYRQALGQGPEFLTYFNYEAQQDKSGLPNDRFSAERPEGSISTLTIQRTEQRDSAMYRCASSLVRVTHRGTETQYFGPGTRLLVL.

This clonotype was found a few times. The chain carries TRBV20-1 and TRBJ2-5, with 7 bases matching TRBD2. Looked up from germline, CDR1 is DFQATT and CDR2 is SNEGSKA (reference sequence). V lost 0 bases and J lost 1; bases outside the gene matches: 2. The CDR3 has 14 amino acids. CDR3 sequence: CSAREASGQETQYF. The CDR3 DNA is TGCAGTGCTAGAGAGGCTAGCGGCCAAGAGACCCAGTACTTC.

The chain combines TRBV5-1 with TRBJ2-7; D remains ambiguous. The V gene lost 2 bases and the J gene lost 3 bases, with 9 bases spanning the gap. The CDR3 spans 13 residues. Per germline, CDR1 SGHRS and CDR2 YFSETQ. DNA for the CDR3: TGCGCCAGCAGCTTAACAAACAACTACGAGCAGTACTTC. Protein sequence: CASSLTNNYEQYF.

This clonotype was observed a handful of times. V and J are TRBV7-3 and TRBJ2-1, with D unclear. The V end lost 5 bases, the J end lost 7 bases, and 12 bases lay between the germline ends. In germline, CDR1 is SGHTA, CDR2 FQGTGA. This CDR3 region has 13 residues. The CDR3 is CASSKGPENEQFF. Here the CDR3 DNA reads TGTGCCAGCAGCAAAGGACCAGAGAATGAGCAGTTCTTC.

This clonotype was detected only a few times. The chain links TRBV11-2 to TRBJ1-6; D call uncertain. CDR3 length equals 14 residues. CDR1 and CDR2 from the germline V gene are SGHAT and FQNNGV. V dropped 8 bases and J dropped 5 bases, with 13 bases sitting between them. CDR3 bases: TGTGCCAGCGCCTTCGGCGAAAATAATTCACCCCTCCACTTT. Protein: CASAFGENNSPLHF.

V gene TRBV12-5 combines with J gene TRBJ2-1, with 8 bases aligning to TRBD1. This CDR3 spans 16 amino acids. V dropped 1 base and J dropped 8; count of bases not matched to a gene: 10. The germline V gene encodes CDR1 LGHNT and CDR2 FRNRAP. The CDR3 region has the DNA TGTGCTAGTGGTTTGGGGGTTCGGACAGGGCAGGATGAGCAGTTCTTC. Translating it yields CASGLGVRTGQDEQFF.

A few counts support this clonotype. Here the CDR3 reads CASSHEGAYNEQFF. CDR3 nucleotide sequence: TGTGCCAGCAGTCATGAGGGGGCCTACAATGAGCAGTTCTTC. The genes are TRBV3-1 and TRBJ2-1; tentatively, D is TRBD1 (6 bases). The germline V gene has CDR1 LGHDT and CDR2 YNNKEL (reference sequence). This CDR3 is 14 amino acids long. Trimming removed 6 bases from V and 2 bases from J, with 11 bases in between.

This chain uses TRBV6-1 with TRBJ2-7; 7 bases match TRBD1. This CDR3 is built from 15 residues. The ends lost 5 bases at V and 3 bases at J; junction bases unmatched: 10. Germline V CDR1 and CDR2: MNHNS, SASEGT. Here the CDR3 DNA reads TGTGCCAGCAGTCTTGACAGGGCCCCCCTCTACGAGCAGTACTTC. Protein product: CASSLDRAPLYEQYF.

V usage is TRBV28 and J usage is TRBJ2-2, with 8 bases that match TRBD1. With 5 bases clipped from V and 8 bases from J, the junction kept 4 bases outside the gene matches. This CDR3 has 13 residues. Germline CDR1 reads MDHEN; CDR2 reads SYDVKM. CDR3 coding DNA: TGTGCCAGCAGTCTAGGACAGGGTGGGGAGCTGTTTTTT. Amino acids: CASSLGQGGELFF. Full variable domain (remainder filled in from reference TRBV28 and TRBJ2-2): DVKVTQSSRYLVKRTGEKVFLECVQDMDHENMFWYRQDPGLGLRLIYFSYDVKMKEKGDIPEGYSVSREKKERFSLILESASTNQTSMYLCASSLGQGGELFFGEGSRLTVL.

This clonotype was picked up a small number of times. The V call is TRBV7-9, the J call TRBJ1-1; no reliable D call. The CDR3 sequence is 12 residues long. The V end was cut by 11 bases, the J end by 5 bases, with 15 bases between. Germline CDR1 reads SEHNR; CDR2 reads FQNEAQ (reference sequence). CDR3 loop: CALLALGTEAFF. The CDR3 DNA sequence: TGTGCCCTACTCGCATTAGGGACTGAAGCTTTCTTT.